This T cell receptor (beta chain) was sequenced in a study of T cells after yellow fever vaccination (dated by TCRdb to between 2018 and 2021). Context from the whole study: The SMART-Seq v4 Ultra Low Input RNA kit was used to prepare libraries from fractions with low cell numbers. To follow T-cell clones before and after primary and booster YFV17D yellow fever vaccination, bulk TCR alpha and beta repertoires were sequenced over time. Two healthy male donors, one aged 18 to 30 and one aged 30 to 40 years, made up the cohort. Bulk PBMC replicates and cell subsets were isolated from blood drawn at multiple timepoints before and after both primary and secondary immunization.

Taken with the paper, the label for treatment or condition translates to: live attenuated yellow fever vaccine strain. Two biological replicates of bulk PBMCs were collected at each blood-draw timepoint. A standard Ficoll-Paque protocol was used to isolate PBMCs from peripheral blood. TriZol was used to extract RNA from bulk PBMCs, CD4 and CD8 fractions, and dextramer-positive and dextramer-negative fractions. For CDR1 and CDR2, the germline V gene lists MDHEN and SYDVKM. The germline V and J ends show losses of 7 bases and 7 bases respectively, and no gene match explains 13 bases of the junction. The CDR3 measures 15 amino acids from cysteine to phenylalanine. The only DNA kept is the CDR3, 45 bases in frame from the first base. TCRdb names Illumina NovaSeq 6000 as the instrument used. Synthesis of TCR cDNA relied on 5'RACE template switching, a step that introduced a universal primer site along with unique molecular identifiers. Priming of cDNA synthesis was performed from both the TCR alpha and TCR beta constant segments. Library amplification used two PCR steps, and the second PCR step added sample barcodes and sequencing adapters. Sequencing of the libraries was done on either Illumina HiSeq 2500 (2x100 bp) or NovaSeq (2x150 bp). Turning to the authors' computational methods: MIGEC was used to demultiplex reads and collapse the reads into UMI consensus sequences, and MiXCR was used for V(D)J alignment. Using edgeR on replicate PBMC samples, clonotypes were called vaccine-responding if FDR was below 0.01 and the log2 fold change was above 5 up to day 15. Each bulk clonotype was labeled CD4 or CD8 based on which sequenced repertoire, CD4 or CD8, contained the clonotype at higher abundance. TCRdb itself trimmed the public reads at Q25 with fastp, ran MiXCR and retained productive beta chains. When rows share a CDR3 protein, they turn into one entry using the most common DNA and genes. The V and J calls come from TCRdb's annotation, not from the publication. The sample contains 300,000 to 350,000 distinct CDR3 sequences, 4% to 5.5% of them found a single time. 15% to 20% of the sample comes from the top ten.

The paper's findings and limits, for the study overall: Compared with the primary T-cell response, the secondary T-cell response was faster but weaker, reaching its peak on day 5 rather than on day 15. After the booster, most of the clones that had expanded following primary vaccination were detected again (around 97% of CD4 and roughly 88% of CD8), which suggests that memory was broadly maintained. Because the study included only a couple of donors, the extent to which the findings can be generalized is limited. Because abundant contaminating clonotypes from the bulk population could be contained in FACS-sorted repertoires, computational filtering was required. A small share of clonotypes occurred in both CD4 and CD8 compartments, likely arising from convergent recombination.

This clonotype was picked up many times. This clone's antigen is unknown. No qualities accompany the bases; no much larger clone lies one base away. The material sequenced was PBMCs, taken 15 days after the yellow fever booster vaccination. The TCR comes from a man aged 18 to 30 who received the YFV17D yellow fever vaccine. The chain joins TRBV28 to TRBJ2-5; 9 junctional bases match TRBD2. The CDR3 reads as follows: CASMAGGRLIATQYF. The nucleotide sequence reads TGTGCCAGCATGGCGGGGGGGAGGCTTATTGCGACCCAGTACTTC.